This TCR beta chain was captured by sequencing in a study of regulatory and conventional T cells in RAG deficiency. The study's findings and limits: Shannon entropy was markedly lower and Simpson indices higher in RAG-deficient patients than control T-cell subsets.

Germline CDR1 and CDR2: SEHNR and FQNEAQ (reference sequence). Trimming took 4 bases from V and 8 from J, leaving 27 bases between them. This CDR3 contains 18 residues. About this clone: Its target is not known.

Generated by immunoSEQ multiplex PCR, the TCRdb table keeps only in-frame clones and is missing some. The sample has 30,000 to 40,000 clones; around 91% are singletons. These data also featured in a second study, about regulatory T cells. That source adds: The PCR used 52 TRBV and 13 TRBJ primers.

The source is a human donor in good health. The specimen was CD8+ T cells sorted from blood. The chain employs TRBV7-9 and TRBJ2-1, with a tentative D call TRBD1 (6 bases). DNA of the CDR3: TGTGCCAGCAGCTATCCAGGAGACAGGCGATCCCCTGGCGATGAGCAGTTCTTC. Translated: CASSYPGDRRSPGDEQFF. Looking up the rest from reference TRBV7-9 and TRBJ2-1 gives the full variable domain: DTGVSQNPRHKITKRGQNVTFRCDPISEHNRLYWYRQTLGQGPEFLTYFQNEAQLEKSRLLSDRFSAERPKGSFSTLEIQRTEQGDSAMYLCASSYPGDRRSPGDEQFFGPGTRLTVL.